The 22 T cell receptor beta chains in this list originate from one sample, sequenced in a study of shared clonotypes between healthy human individuals. Here immunoSEQ multiplex PCR was the method, and the copy in TCRdb shows in-frame clones only, minus some. The table lists roughly 2,000,000 clones, 85% to 95% of them singletons. Naivety among CD8 cells was defined by CD45RO negativity and positive CCR7 selection, thereby excluding terminally differentiated effector memory CD45RA+ cells. The source material was naive CD8+ T cells sorted from blood. These receptors were taken from a man younger than 35 in good health.

This chain links TRBV5-1 with TRBJ2-1; no clear D. V was shortened by 4 bases and J by 5 bases, with 13 bases between the two germline ends. The CDR3 is 14 amino acids. Germline V gene data show CDR1 as SGHRS and CDR2 as YFSETQ. CDR3 loop: CASSPFFWDNEQFF. Here the CDR3 DNA reads TGCGCCAGCAGCCCCTTTTTTTGGGACAATGAGCAGTTCTTC. The complete variable domain, with remaining parts taken from reference TRBV5-1 and TRBJ2-1, reads KAGVTQTPRYLIKTRGQQVTLSCSPISGHRSVSWYQQTPGQGLQFLFEYFSETQRNKGNFPGRFSGRQFSNSRSEMNVSTLELGDSALYLCASSPFFWDNEQFFGPGTRLTVL.

V usage is TRBV27 and J usage is TRBJ2-3; D is undetermined. From germline, CDR1 is MNHEY and CDR2 SMNVEV (reference sequence). The CDR3 is 14 amino acids. The V end was cut by 0 bases, the J end by 2 bases, with 6 bases between. CDR3 sequence: CASSLSWSTDTQYF. The CDR3 nucleotides read TGTGCCAGCAGTTTATCCTGGTCCACAGATACGCAGTATTTT.

This clone has a handful of counts. CDR3 amino acids: CASSEVNTEAFF. The DNA of the CDR3 is TGTGCCAGCAGTGAAGTGAACACTGAAGCTTTCTTT. This chain joins TRBV25-1 and TRBJ1-1; no reliable D call. The ends were cut back, 2 bases at V and 0 bases at J, with 1 base in the middle. The CDR3 totals 12 residues. The V gene's germline CDR1 is MGHDK and CDR2 SYGVNS.

J is TRBJ2-7 and V is TRBV9; 9 positions match TRBD1. Trimming cost V 3 bases and J 5 bases; bases outside gene matches: 9. This CDR3 spans 15 amino acids. Germline V lookup: CDR1 SGDLS, CDR2 YYNGEE. This CDR3 is CASSETGTGSDEQYF. DNA of the CDR3: TGTGCCAGCAGCGAAACCGGGACAGGGTCCGACGAGCAGTACTTC.

The rearrangement uses TRBV13 and TRBJ2-7; TRBD1 matches 10 bases. V lost 3 bases and J lost 5; bases outside the gene matches: 4. From germline, CDR1 is PRHDT and CDR2 FYEKMQ (reference sequence). The CDR3 contains 14 residues. For the CDR3, the DNA is TGTGCCAGCAGCTTCGGGACAGGGGCGGACGAGCAGTACTTC. Protein: CASSFGTGADEQYF. Full variable domain (missing parts from reference TRBV13 and TRBJ2-7): AAGVIQSPRHLIKEKRETATLKCYPIPRHDTVYWYQQGPGQDPQFLISFYEKMQSDKGSIPDRFSAQQFSDYHSELNMSSLELGDSALYFCASSFGTGADEQYFGPGTRLTVT.

The chain recombines TRBV9 with TRBJ2-2, with TRBD2 as a possible D gene (5 bases). The CDR3 is made up of 17 amino acids. CDR1 and CDR2 from the germline V gene are SGDLS and YYNGEE. Trimming took off 0 bases at V and 4 bases at J, with 16 bases between the two ends. Here the CDR3 reads CASSVERDGDVTGELFF. In nucleotides, the CDR3 is TGTGCCAGCAGCGTAGAGAGGGATGGGGATGTCACCGGGGAGCTGTTTTTT.

This chain links TRBV7-9 with TRBJ2-1; TRBD1 or TRBD2 may be the D gene (7 bases each). The CDR3 consists of 16 residues. The V and J ends lost 1 base and 2 bases respectively, with 12 bases between them. Germline V gene lookup returns CDR1 SEHNR and CDR2 FQNEAQ (reference sequence). The CDR3 here is CASSLETGRAYNEQFF. CDR3 coding DNA: TGTGCCAGCAGCTTAGAGACAGGGAGGGCCTACAATGAGCAGTTCTTC. The variable domain in full, completed from reference TRBV7-9 and TRBJ2-1, reads DTGVSQNPRHKITKRGQNVTFRCDPISEHNRLYWYRQTLGQGPEFLTYFQNEAQLEKSRLLSDRFSAERPKGSFSTLEIQRTEQGDSAMYLCASSLETGRAYNEQFFGPGTRLTVL.

This clone has only one observation. The V and J genes are TRBV7-9 and TRBJ2-1, with 8 positions matching TRBD2. The CDR3 has 15 amino acids. CDR1 SEHNR and CDR2 FQNEAQ come from the germline V gene (reference sequence). V was pared by 2 bases and J by 8 bases, with 8 bases of the junction left unmatched. In DNA, the CDR3 is TGTGCCAGCAGCTTACCCAGCGGGAGTGGCGATGAGCAGTTCTTC. Translating gives CASSLPSGSGDEQFF.

This chain joins TRBV7-9 and TRBJ2-3, with TRBD2 matching over 8 bases. The CDR3 consists of 13 residues. Per germline, CDR1 SEHNR and CDR2 FQNEAQ (reference sequence). CDR3 DNA sequence: TGTGCGGGAGGGCGGGGGGTCACAGATACGCAGTATTTT. Translating it yields CAGGRGVTDTQYF.

Concerning this clone itself: At the DNA level, this CDR3 is encoded by other sequences in the same sample as well. The chain recombines TRBV10-3 with TRBJ2-1, with 12 bases lining up with TRBD2. Unmatched junction bases numbered 3, after V lost 3 bases and J lost 6 bases. Germline CDR1 is ENHRY and CDR2 is SYGVKD. This CDR3 region has 15 residues. CDR3 in amino acids: CAISDPGLAGNEQFF. DNA for the CDR3: TGTGCCATCAGTGACCCGGGACTAGCGGGCAATGAGCAGTTCTTC.

V and J are TRBV5-1 and TRBJ2-3, with D tentatively TRBD1 (5 bases). This CDR3 comprises 15 residues. Trimming removed 5 bases at V and 1 base at J, with 14 bases between. The germline V gene has CDR1 SGHRS and CDR2 YFSETQ. CDR3 in DNA: TGCGCCAGCAGTCCTGAGCTAGGGGGCACAGATACGCAGTATTTT. It yields the protein CASSPELGGTDTQYF. The whole variable domain, filled in from reference TRBV5-1 and TRBJ2-3, reads KAGVTQTPRYLIKTRGQQVTLSCSPISGHRSVSWYQQTPGQGLQFLFEYFSETQRNKGNFPGRFSGRQFSNSRSEMNVSTLELGDSALYLCASSPELGGTDTQYFGPGTRLTVL.

This chain joins TRBV5-5 and TRBJ1-1; D is undetermined. From germline, CDR1 is SGHKS and CDR2 YYEKEE (reference sequence). The CDR3 covers 16 residues. V gave up 1 base and J gave up 0 bases, with 13 bases separating them. The CDR3 sequence: CASSLLPARLNTEAFF. The DNA for the CDR3 is TGTGCCAGCAGCTTGCTCCCGGCCAGACTGAACACTGAAGCTTTCTTT.

The gene calls are TRBV4-3 and TRBJ2-7, with TRBD2 matching over 9 bases. Per germline, CDR1 LGHNA and CDR2 YSLEER. The V segment lost 0 bases and the J segment 1 base; nucleotides outside the gene matches: 7. This CDR3 contains 17 residues. The chain's CDR3 is CASSQDLTSGHSYEQYF. Here the CDR3 DNA reads TGCGCCAGCAGCCAAGACCTCACTAGCGGGCATTCCTACGAGCAGTACTTC.

V and J are TRBV11-3 and TRBJ1-6; 7 bases map to TRBD1. The junction had 7 bases not matched to a gene; V was cut back by 4 bases and J by 7 bases. The CDR3 spans 15 residues. Germline CDR1 is SGHNT and CDR2 is YENEEA. CDR3 nucleotides: TGTGCCAGCAGCTATCCCGGGACAGCGAATTCACCCCTCCACTTT. Amino acid sequence: CASSYPGTANSPLHF.

V is TRBV11-2 and J is TRBJ2-7; D gene unclear. The CDR3 runs to 18 residues. Germline-derived CDR1 and CDR2 are SGHAT and FQNNGV. V gave up 2 bases and J gave up 3 bases, with 23 bases separating them. CDR3 sequence: CASSLRSRQFPQYYEQYF. The CDR3 nucleotides read TGTGCCAGCAGCTTACGGTCACGGCAGTTTCCCCAATACTACGAGCAGTACTTC.

The J gene is TRBJ1-1, the V gene TRBV7-8, with 7 nucleotides matching TRBD1. The trim removed 0 bases at V and 4 bases at J, leaving 5 bases unmatched. CDR1 is SGHVS, CDR2 FQNEAQ, per germline. The CDR3 loop spans 15 amino acids. The DNA of the CDR3 is TGTGCCAGCAGCTTAGCGACAGGGATCGTCACTGAAGCTTTCTTT. Translating gives CASSLATGIVTEAFF.

The genes are TRBV7-9 and TRBJ2-3; the match to TRBD2 covers 8 bases. V gave up 5 bases and J gave up 3 bases; unmatched junction bases: 13. Germline lookup yields CDR1 SEHNR and CDR2 FQNEAQ (reference sequence). This CDR3 is built from 17 residues. CDR3 region: CASSPILGSGITDTQYF. The CDR3 DNA reads as TGTGCCAGCAGCCCTATCCTCGGTAGCGGGATAACAGATACGCAGTATTTT.

About this clone itself: Other DNA sequences in the same sample also yield this CDR3. This sequence joins TRBV4-1 and TRBJ2-1; 7 bases line up with TRBD2. Germline V gene lookup returns CDR1 MGHRA and CDR2 YSYEKL. After removal of 4 bases from V and 8 bases from J, the junction contained 2 bases not matched to a gene. The CDR3 spans 12 residues. The CDR3 protein is CASSPGGDEQFF. The CDR3 nucleotides are TGCGCCAGCAGCCCTGGGGGGGATGAGCAGTTCTTC.

The chain couples TRBV6-5 to TRBJ2-5; 12 nucleotides match TRBD2. V was clipped by 2 bases and J by 2 bases; unmatched bases: 0. Germline V CDR1 and CDR2: MNHEY, SVGAGI. This CDR3 region has 15 residues. This chain's CDR3 is CASSYGTSGQETQYF. The CDR3 DNA reads as TGTGCCAGCAGTTACGGGACTAGCGGGCAAGAGACCCAGTACTTC.

This chain connects TRBV5-6 to TRBJ2-1; no clear D gene. The length of the CDR3 is 12 residues. The germline gives CDR1 SGHDT, CDR2 YYEEEE. V lost 4 bases and J lost 5, with 7 bases in between. The CDR3 protein is CASSPQDNEQFF. For the CDR3, the DNA is TGTGCCAGCAGCCCGCAAGACAATGAGCAGTTCTTC.

V usage is TRBV23-1 and J usage is TRBJ2-7, with 10 bases lining up with TRBD1. Being an ORF, TRBV23-1 has a function that is uncertain. There are 14 residues in the CDR3. Trimming at V came to 4 bases and at J to 6 bases, leaving 6 bases not matched to a gene. CDR3 amino acids: CASSLGQGVSEQYF. The CDR3 DNA is TGCGCCAGCAGTCTTGGACAGGGGGTATCCGAGCAGTACTTC.

This clone appeared once. This chain uses TRBV9 with TRBJ2-2, with 13 bases aligning to TRBD2. The germline V gene encodes CDR1 SGDLS and CDR2 YYNGEE. The V gene end was trimmed by 5 bases and the J gene end by 0 bases; junction bases not matched to a gene: 13. The CDR3 length is 20 residues. CDR3 coding DNA: TGTGCCAGCAGGGACCCTGGACTAGCGGGAGAGGTTACGAACACCGGGGAGCTGTTTTTT. Protein sequence: CASRDPGLAGEVTNTGELFF. Combining the CDR3 with reference TRBV9 and TRBJ2-2 gives the whole variable domain DSGVTQTPKHLITATGQRVTLRCSPRSGDLSVYWYQQSLDQGLQFLIQYYNGEERAKGNILERFSAQQFPDLHSELNLSSLELGDSALYFCASRDPGLAGEVTNTGELFFGEGSRLTVL.